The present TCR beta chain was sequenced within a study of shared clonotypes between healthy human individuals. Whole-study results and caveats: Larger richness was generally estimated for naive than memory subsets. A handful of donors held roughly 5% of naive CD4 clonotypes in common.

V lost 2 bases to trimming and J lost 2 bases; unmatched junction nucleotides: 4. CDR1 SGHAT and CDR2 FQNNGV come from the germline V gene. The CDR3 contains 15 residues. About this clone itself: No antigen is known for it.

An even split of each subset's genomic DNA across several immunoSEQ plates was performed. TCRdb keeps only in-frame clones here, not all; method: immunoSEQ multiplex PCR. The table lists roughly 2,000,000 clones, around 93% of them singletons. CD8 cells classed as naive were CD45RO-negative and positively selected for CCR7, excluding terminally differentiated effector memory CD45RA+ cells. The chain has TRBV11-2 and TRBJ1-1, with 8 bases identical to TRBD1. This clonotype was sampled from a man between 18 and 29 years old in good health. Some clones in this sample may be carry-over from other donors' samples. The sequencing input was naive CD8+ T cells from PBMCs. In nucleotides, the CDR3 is TGTGCCAGCAGCTTAACAACAGGGGGTAACACTGAAGCTTTCTTT. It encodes CASSLTTGGNTEAFF.